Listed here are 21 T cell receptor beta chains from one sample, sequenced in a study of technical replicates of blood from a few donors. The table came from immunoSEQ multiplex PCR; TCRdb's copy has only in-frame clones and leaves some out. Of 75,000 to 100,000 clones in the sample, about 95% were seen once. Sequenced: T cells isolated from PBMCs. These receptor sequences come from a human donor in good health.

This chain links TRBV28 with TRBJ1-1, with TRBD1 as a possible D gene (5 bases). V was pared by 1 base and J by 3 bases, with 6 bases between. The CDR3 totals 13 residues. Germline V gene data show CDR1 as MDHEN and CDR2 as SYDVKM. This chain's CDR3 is CASSLSGYTEAFF. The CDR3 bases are TGTGCCAGCAGTTTATCAGGGTACACTGAAGCTTTCTTT.

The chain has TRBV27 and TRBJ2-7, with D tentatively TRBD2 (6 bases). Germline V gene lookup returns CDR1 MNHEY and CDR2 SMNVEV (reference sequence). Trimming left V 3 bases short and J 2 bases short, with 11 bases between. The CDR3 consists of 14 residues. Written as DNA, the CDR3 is TGTGCCAGCAGTTTGCGCGGGACCGCCTACGAGCAGTACTTC. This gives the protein CASSLRGTAYEQYF.

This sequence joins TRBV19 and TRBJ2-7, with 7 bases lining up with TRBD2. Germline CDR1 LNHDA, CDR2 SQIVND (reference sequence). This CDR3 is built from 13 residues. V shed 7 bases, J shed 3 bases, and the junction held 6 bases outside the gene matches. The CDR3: CASTAGTNYEQYF. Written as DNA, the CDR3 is TGTGCCAGTACGGCAGGGACTAACTACGAGCAGTACTTC.

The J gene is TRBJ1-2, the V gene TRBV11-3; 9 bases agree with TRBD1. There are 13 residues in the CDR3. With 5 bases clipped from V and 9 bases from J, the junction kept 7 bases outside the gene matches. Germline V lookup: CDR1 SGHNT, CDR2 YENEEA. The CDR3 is CASSPGTGRSYTF. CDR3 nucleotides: TGTGCCAGCAGCCCTGGGACAGGGAGAAGCTACACCTTC.

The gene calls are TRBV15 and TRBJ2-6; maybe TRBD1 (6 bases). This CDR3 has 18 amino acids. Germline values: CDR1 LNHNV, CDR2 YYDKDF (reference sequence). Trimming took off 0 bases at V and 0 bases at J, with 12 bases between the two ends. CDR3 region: CATSRDPQGNSGANVLTF. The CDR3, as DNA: TGTGCCACCAGCAGAGATCCCCAGGGGAACTCTGGGGCCAACGTCCTGACTTTC.

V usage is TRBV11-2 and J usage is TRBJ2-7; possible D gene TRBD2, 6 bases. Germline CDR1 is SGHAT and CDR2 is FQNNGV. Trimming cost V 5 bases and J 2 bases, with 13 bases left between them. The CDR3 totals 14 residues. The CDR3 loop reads CASSREVAAYEQYF. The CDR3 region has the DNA TGTGCCAGCAGCCGCGAGGTAGCGGCCTACGAGCAGTACTTC.

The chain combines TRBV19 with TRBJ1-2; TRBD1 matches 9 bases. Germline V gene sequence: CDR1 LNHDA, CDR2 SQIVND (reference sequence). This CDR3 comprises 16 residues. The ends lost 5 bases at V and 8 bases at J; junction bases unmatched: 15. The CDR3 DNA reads TGTGCCAGTAGTTCTTTGGGGACAGGGAGGATAGAAGGCTACACCTTC. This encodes CASSSLGTGRIEGYTF. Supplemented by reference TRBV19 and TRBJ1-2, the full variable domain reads DGGITQSPKYLFRKEGQNVTLSCEQNLNHDAMYWYRQDPGQGLRLIYYSQIVNDFQKGDIAEGYSVSREKKESFPLTVTSAQKNPTAFYLCASSSLGTGRIEGYTFGSGTRLTVV.

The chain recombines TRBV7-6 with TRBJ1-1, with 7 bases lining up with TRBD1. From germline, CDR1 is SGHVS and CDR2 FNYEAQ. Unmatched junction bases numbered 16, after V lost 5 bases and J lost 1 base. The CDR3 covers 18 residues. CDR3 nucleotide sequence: TGTGCCAGCAGCCGATATTGGACAGGAAGGTCGGGGAACACTGAAGCTTTCTTT. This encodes CASSRYWTGRSGNTEAFF.

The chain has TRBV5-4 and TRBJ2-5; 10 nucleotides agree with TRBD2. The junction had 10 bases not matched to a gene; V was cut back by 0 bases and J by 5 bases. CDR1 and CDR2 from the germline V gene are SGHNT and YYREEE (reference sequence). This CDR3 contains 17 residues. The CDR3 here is CASSLAGLAGAGETQYF. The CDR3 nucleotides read TGTGCCAGCAGCTTGGCCGGGCTAGCGGGGGCCGGGGAGACCCAGTACTTC.

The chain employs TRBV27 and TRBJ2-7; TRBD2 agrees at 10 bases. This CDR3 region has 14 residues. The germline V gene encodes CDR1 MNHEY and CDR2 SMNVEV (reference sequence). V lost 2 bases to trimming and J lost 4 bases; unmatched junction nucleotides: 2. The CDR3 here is CASSLRTSGYEQYF. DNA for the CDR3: TGTGCCAGCAGTTTAAGGACTAGCGGATACGAGCAGTACTTC.

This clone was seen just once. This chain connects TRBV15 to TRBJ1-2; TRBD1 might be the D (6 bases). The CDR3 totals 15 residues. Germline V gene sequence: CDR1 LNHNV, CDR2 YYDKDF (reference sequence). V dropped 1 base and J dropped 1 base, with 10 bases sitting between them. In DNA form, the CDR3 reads TGTGCCACCAGCAGAGGACAGGACGTTAACTATGGCTACACCTTC. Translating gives CATSRGQDVNYGYTF. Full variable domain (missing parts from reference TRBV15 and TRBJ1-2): DAMVIQNPRYQVTQFGKPVTLSCSQTLNHNVMYWYQQKSSQAPKLLFHYYDKDFNNEADTPDNFQSRRPNTSFCFLDIRSPGLGDTAMYLCATSRGQDVNYGYTFGSGTRLTVV.

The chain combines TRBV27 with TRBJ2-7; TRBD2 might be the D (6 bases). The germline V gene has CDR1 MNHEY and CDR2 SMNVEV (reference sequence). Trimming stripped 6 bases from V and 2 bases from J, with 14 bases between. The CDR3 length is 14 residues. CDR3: CASSFGTLPYEQYF. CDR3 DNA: TGTGCCAGCAGCTTCGGGACTTTACCCTACGAGCAGTACTTC.

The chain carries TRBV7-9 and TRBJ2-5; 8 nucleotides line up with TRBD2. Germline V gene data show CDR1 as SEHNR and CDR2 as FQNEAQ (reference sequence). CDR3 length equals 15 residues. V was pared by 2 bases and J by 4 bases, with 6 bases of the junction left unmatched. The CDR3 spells CASSLTTGGGETQYF. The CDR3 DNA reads TGTGCCAGCAGCTTAACAACGGGGGGGGGAGAGACCCAGTACTTC.

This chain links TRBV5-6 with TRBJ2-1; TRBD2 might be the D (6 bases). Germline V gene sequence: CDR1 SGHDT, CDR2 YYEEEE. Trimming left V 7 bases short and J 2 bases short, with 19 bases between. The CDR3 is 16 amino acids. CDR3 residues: CASAGPWMQTYNEQFF. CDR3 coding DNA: TGTGCCAGCGCGGGACCTTGGATGCAAACCTACAATGAGCAGTTCTTC. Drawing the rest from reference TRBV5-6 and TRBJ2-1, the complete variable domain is DAGVTQSPTHLIKTRGQQVTLRCSPKSGHDTVSWYQQALGQGPQFIFQYYEEEERQRGNFPDRFSGHQFPNYSSELNVNALLLGDSALYLCASAGPWMQTYNEQFFGPGTRLTVL.

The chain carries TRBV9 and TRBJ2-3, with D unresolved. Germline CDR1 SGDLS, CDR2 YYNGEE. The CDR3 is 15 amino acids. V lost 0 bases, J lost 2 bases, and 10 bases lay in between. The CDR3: CASSVGPVTTDTQYF. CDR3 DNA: TGTGCCAGCAGCGTAGGCCCGGTTACCACAGATACGCAGTATTTT.

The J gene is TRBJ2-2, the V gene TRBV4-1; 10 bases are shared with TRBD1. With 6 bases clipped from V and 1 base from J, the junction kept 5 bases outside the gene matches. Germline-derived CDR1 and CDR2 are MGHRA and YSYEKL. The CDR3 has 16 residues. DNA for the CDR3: TGCGCCAGCAGGAACCGGGACAGGGGGAACACCGGGGAGCTGTTTTTT. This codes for CASRNRDRGNTGELFF.

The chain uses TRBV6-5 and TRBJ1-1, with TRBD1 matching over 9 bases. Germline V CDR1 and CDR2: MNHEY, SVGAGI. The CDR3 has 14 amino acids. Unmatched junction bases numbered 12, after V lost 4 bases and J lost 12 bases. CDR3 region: CASSFTPRDRETFF. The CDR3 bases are TGTGCCAGCAGTTTTACACCCCGGGACAGGGAAACTTTCTTT.

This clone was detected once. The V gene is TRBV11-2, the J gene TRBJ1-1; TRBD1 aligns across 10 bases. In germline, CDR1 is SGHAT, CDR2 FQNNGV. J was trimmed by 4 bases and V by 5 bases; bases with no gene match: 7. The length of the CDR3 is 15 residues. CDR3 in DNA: TGTGCCAGCAGCCAACCGGGACAGGGGCTCACTGAAGCTTTCTTT. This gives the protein CASSQPGQGLTEAFF.

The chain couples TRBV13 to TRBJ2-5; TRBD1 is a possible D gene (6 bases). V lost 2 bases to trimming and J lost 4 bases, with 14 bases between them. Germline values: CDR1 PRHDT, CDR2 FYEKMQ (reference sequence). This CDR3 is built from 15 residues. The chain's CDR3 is CASSLRGTGTETQYF. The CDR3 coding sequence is TGTGCCAGCAGCTTAAGGGGGACGGGTACAGAGACCCAGTACTTC.

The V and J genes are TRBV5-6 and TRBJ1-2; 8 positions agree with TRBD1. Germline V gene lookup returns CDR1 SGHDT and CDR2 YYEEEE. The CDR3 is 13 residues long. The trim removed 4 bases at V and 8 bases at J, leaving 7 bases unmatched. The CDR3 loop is CASSGQGMRGYTF. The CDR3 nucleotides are TGTGCCAGCAGCGGACAGGGCATGCGAGGCTACACCTTC.

The CDR3 DNA reads as TGTGCCATCAGTGAGTCGAGTGGGCGCGGTGGGAGCCTTAACTATGGCTACACCTTC. Its translation: CAISESSGRGGSLNYGYTF. This rearrangement joins TRBV10-3 to TRBJ1-2, with no clear D. The V gene lost 0 bases and the J gene lost 1 base, with 21 bases spanning the gap. CDR1 is ENHRY and CDR2 is SYGVKD in the germline V gene. CDR3 length equals 19 residues.